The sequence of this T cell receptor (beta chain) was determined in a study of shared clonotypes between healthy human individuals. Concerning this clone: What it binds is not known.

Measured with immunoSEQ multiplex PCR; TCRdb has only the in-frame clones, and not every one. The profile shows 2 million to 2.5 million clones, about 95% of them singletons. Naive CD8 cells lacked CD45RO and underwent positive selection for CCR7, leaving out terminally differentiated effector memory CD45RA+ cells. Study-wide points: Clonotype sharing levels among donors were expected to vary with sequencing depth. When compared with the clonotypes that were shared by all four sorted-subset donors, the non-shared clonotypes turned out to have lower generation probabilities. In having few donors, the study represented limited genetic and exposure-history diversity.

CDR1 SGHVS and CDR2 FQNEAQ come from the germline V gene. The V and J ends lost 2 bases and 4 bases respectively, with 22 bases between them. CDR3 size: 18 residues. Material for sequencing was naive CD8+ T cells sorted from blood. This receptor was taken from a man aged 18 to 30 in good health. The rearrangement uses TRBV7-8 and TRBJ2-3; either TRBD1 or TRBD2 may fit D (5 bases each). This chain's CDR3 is CASSLTLLGTEPPDTQYF. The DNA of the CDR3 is TGTGCCAGCAGCTTAACTCTCTTAGGGACCGAACCCCCAGATACGCAGTATTTT.